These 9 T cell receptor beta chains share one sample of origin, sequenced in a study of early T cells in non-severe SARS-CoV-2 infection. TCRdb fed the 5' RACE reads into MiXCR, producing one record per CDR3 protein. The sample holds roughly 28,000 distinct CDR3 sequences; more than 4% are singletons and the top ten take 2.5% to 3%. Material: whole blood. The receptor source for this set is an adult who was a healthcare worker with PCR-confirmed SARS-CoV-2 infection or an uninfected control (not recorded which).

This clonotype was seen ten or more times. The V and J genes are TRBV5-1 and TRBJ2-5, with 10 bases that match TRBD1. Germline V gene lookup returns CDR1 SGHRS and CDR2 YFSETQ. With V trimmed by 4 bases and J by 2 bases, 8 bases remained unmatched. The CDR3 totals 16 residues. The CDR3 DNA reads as TGCGCCAGCAGCCCGGGACAGGGGATTGGTCAAGAGACCCAGTACTTC. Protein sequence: CASSPGQGIGQETQYF.

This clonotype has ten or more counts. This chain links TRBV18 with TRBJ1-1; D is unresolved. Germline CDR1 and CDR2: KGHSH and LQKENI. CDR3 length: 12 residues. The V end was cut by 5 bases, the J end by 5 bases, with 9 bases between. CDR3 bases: TGTGCCAGCTCAAAGGCCGGGACTGAAGCTTTCTTT. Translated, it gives CASSKAGTEAFF. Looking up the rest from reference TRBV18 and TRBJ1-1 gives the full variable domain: NAGVMQNPRHLVRRRGQEARLRCSPMKGHSHVYWYRQLPEEGLKFMVYLQKENIIDESGMPKERFSAEFPKEGPSILRIQQVVRGDSAAYFCASSKAGTEAFFGQGTRLTVV.

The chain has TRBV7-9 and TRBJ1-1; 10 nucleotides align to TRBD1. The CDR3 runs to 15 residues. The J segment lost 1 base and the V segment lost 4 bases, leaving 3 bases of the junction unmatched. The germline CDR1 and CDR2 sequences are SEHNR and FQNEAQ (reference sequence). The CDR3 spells CASSSWDRGNTEAFF. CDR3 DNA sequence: TGTGCCAGCAGCTCCTGGGACAGGGGGAACACTGAAGCTTTCTTT.

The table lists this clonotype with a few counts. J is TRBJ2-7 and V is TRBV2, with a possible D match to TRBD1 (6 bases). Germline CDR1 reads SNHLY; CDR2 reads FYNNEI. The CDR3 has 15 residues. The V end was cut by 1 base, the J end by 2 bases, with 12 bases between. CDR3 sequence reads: CASSEGWTVTYEQYF. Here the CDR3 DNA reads TGTGCCAGCAGTGAAGGGTGGACAGTTACCTACGAGCAGTACTTC.

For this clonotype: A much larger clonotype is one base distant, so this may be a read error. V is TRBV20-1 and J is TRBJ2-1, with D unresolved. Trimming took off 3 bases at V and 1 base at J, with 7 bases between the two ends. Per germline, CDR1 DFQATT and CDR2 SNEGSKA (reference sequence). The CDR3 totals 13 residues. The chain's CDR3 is CSASKSSYNEQFF. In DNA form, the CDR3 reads TGCAGTGCTAGCAAATCTTCCTACAATGAGCAGTTCTTC.

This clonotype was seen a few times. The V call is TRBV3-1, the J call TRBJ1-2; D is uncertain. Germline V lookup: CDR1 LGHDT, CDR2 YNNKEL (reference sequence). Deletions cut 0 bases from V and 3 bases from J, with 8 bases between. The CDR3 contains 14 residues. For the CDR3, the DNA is TGTGCCAGCAGCCAAGACGGACGGTACTATGGCTACACCTTC. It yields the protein CASSQDGRYYGYTF.

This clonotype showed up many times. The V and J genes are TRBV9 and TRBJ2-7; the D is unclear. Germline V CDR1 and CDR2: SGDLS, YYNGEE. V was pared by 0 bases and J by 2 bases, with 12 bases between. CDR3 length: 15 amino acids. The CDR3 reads CASSVGQVPPYEQYF. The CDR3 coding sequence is TGTGCCAGCAGCGTAGGGCAGGTCCCCCCCTACGAGCAGTACTTC.

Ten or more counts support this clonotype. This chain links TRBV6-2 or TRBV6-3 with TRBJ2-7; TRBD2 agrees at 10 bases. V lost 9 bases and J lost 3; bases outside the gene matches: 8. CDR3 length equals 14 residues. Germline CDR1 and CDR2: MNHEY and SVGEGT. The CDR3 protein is CASSSGSFVYEQYF. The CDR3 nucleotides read TGTGCCAGTTCTAGCGGGAGTTTCGTCTACGAGCAGTACTTC.

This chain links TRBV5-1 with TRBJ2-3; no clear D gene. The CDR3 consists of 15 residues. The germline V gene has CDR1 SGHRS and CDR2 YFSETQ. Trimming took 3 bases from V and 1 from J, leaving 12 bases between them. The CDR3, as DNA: TGCGCCAGCAGCTCCCTAGGGATGCGCACAGATACGCAGTATTTT. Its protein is CASSSLGMRTDTQYF.